The 31 T cell receptor beta chains given below trace back to one sample, sequenced in a study of STAT3 mutations in large granular lymphocyte leukemia. Here immunoSEQ multiplex PCR was the method, and the copy in TCRdb shows in-frame clones only, minus some. The data show roughly 3,200 clones, about 70% seen once. Study conclusions and caveats: Every T-LGLL patient had at least one immunodominant TCRbeta clonotype.

Antigens of these TCRs are unknown. Sequenced input: peripheral blood mononuclear cells. Receptor source: a woman aged 40 to 55 with T-cell large granular lymphocyte leukemia. Some clones in this sample may be carry-over from other donors' samples.

The V call is TRBV5-5, the J call TRBJ2-7; D uncertain. The length of the CDR3 is 13 residues. The germline V and J ends were trimmed by 0 bases and 7 bases, with 11 bases remaining between them. Per germline, CDR1 SGHKS and CDR2 YYEKEE (reference sequence). The CDR3 is CASSLGLTREQYF. The CDR3 DNA reads as TGTGCCAGCAGCTTGGGCCTAACCCGGGAGCAGTACTTC.

The table lists this clone with a count of one. The genes are TRBV6-6 and TRBJ2-7; tentatively, D is TRBD1 (6 bases). Germline CDR1 reads MNHNY; CDR2 reads SVGAGI (reference sequence). With 4 bases removed from V and 1 base from J, the gap between germline ends came to 8 bases. This CDR3 spans 13 amino acids. CDR3 residues: CASSSGASYEQYF. The CDR3 coding sequence is TGTGCCAGCAGTTCAGGGGCTTCCTACGAGCAGTACTTC.

The V gene is TRBV15, the J gene TRBJ1-2; D is undetermined. The CDR3 has 17 amino acids. Germline CDR1 LNHNV, CDR2 YYDKDF (reference sequence). V lost 0 bases to trimming and J lost 6 bases, with 20 bases between them. The CDR3, as DNA: TGTGCCACCAGCAGAGATGGGCACGGGGATTTGGAGGATGGCTACACCTTC. It specifies CATSRDGHGDLEDGYTF.

The V and J genes are TRBV18 and TRBJ2-1, with 9 bases matching TRBD1. The CDR3 sequence is 17 residues long. Germline lookup yields CDR1 KGHSH and CDR2 LQKENI. V gave up 4 bases and J gave up 8 bases; unmatched junction bases: 15. In DNA form, the CDR3 reads TGTGCCAGCTCACAGGGGGTCGGGACAGGGCGTGGCCATGAGCAGTTCTTC. Encoded protein: CASSQGVGTGRGHEQFF.

The V gene is TRBV7-9, the J gene TRBJ1-6, with no clear D. The CDR3 runs to 15 residues. The V end was cut by 6 bases, the J end by 6 bases, with 15 bases between. CDR1 and CDR2 from the germline V gene are SEHNR and FQNEAQ (reference sequence). The CDR3 nucleotides are TGTGCCAGCAGAAGCAAAGGGCAGCTTAATTCACCCCTCCACTTT. The encoded protein is CASRSKGQLNSPLHF.

The chain links TRBV5-1 to TRBJ1-1; TRBD1 agrees at 10 bases. Germline CDR1 SGHRS, CDR2 YFSETQ. There are 16 residues in the CDR3. After removal of 5 bases from V and 5 bases from J, the junction contained 12 bases not matched to a gene. CDR3 DNA sequence: TGCGCCAGCAGGGGACAGGGGACCATCCTGGGGACTGAAGCTTTCTTT. This encodes CASRGQGTILGTEAFF.

This clone is a singleton in its sample. The chain has TRBV5-4 and TRBJ1-2; D possibly corresponds to TRBD1 (5 bases). The germline V and J ends were trimmed by 5 bases and 3 bases, with 11 bases remaining between them. Germline V gene lookup returns CDR1 SGHNT and CDR2 YYREEE (reference sequence). This CDR3 comprises 13 residues. CDR3 region: CASRRTGHYGYTF. For the CDR3, the DNA is TGTGCCAGCAGACGAACGGGACACTATGGCTACACCTTC. The variable domain in full, with the rest retrieved from reference TRBV5-4 and TRBJ1-2, is ETGVTQSPTHLIKTRGQQVTLRCSSQSGHNTVSWYQQALGQGPQFIFQYYREEENGRGNFPPRFSGLQFPNYSSELNVNALELDDSALYLCASRRTGHYGYTFGSGTRLTVV.

There are a few counts of this clone. The CDR3 is CASSIRDNLADTQYF. DNA of the CDR3: TGTGCCAGCTCAATACGGGACAACCTAGCGGATACGCAGTATTTT. The chain employs TRBV18 and TRBJ2-3, with D perhaps TRBD1 or TRBD2 (6 bases each). The CDR3 runs 15 residues. V shed 5 bases and J shed 6 bases, with 18 bases lying between them. In germline, CDR1 is KGHSH, CDR2 LQKENI.

This clone was recorded a few times. CDR3 nucleotides: TGTGCCAGCAGGATGGGGAATAATTCACCCCTCCACTTT. Translated: CASRMGNNSPLHF. This chain links TRBV28 with TRBJ1-6; D is unclear. Germline V gives CDR1 MDHEN, CDR2 SYDVKM. The CDR3 length is 13 residues. The V gene lost 6 bases and the J gene lost 5 bases, with 8 bases spanning the gap.

The sample holds one count of this clone. This chain connects TRBV9 to TRBJ2-7, with 7 nucleotides matching TRBD2. After removal of 4 bases from V and 5 bases from J, the junction contained 9 bases not matched to a gene. This CDR3 contains 14 residues. Germline lookup yields CDR1 SGDLS and CDR2 YYNGEE. CDR3 protein: CASSPEGGGDEQYF. CDR3 DNA: TGTGCCAGCAGCCCCGAGGGCGGGGGAGACGAGCAGTACTTC.

This clone was recorded a few times. This chain joins TRBV6-6 and TRBJ1-5; D might be TRBD1 (5 bases). Trimming cost V 2 bases and J 7 bases, with 12 bases left between them. Germline V gene sequence: CDR1 MNHNY, CDR2 SVGAGI (reference sequence). The CDR3 extends over 14 amino acids. The CDR3 is CASSYTGGEQPQHF. The CDR3 region has the DNA TGTGCCAGCAGTTACACGGGGGGGGAACAGCCCCAGCATTTT.

This rearrangement joins TRBV4-2 to TRBJ1-6, with D uncertain. Per germline, CDR1 LGHNA and CDR2 YNFKEQ. This CDR3 comprises 13 residues. Trimming pared 0 bases from V and 14 bases from J, leaving 11 bases between. The CDR3 protein is CASSQEIAEALHF. CDR3 coding DNA: TGTGCCAGCAGCCAAGAAATTGCGGAAGCCCTCCACTTT.

This chain joins TRBV5-6 and TRBJ2-7; TRBD1 might be the D (6 bases). V was trimmed by 3 bases and J by 1 base, leaving 11 bases between them. Germline values: CDR1 SGHDT, CDR2 YYEEEE. The CDR3 runs to 14 residues. CDR3 bases: TGTGCCAGCAGCTCACAGGGACGTTCCTACGAGCAGTACTTC. It is translated as CASSSQGRSYEQYF.

The genes are TRBV30 and TRBJ1-2, with a possible D match to TRBD1 (5 bases). CDR3 length equals 11 residues. Trimming left V 7 bases short and J 3 bases short, with 9 bases between. In germline, CDR1 is GTSNPN, CDR2 SVGIG (reference sequence). Here the CDR3 DNA reads TGTGCCTTAGACAGTGACTATGGCTACACCTTC. Its translation: CALDSDYGYTF. Filled out from reference TRBV30 and TRBJ1-2, the complete variable domain reads SQTIHQWPATLVQPVGSPLSLECTVEGTSNPNLYWYRQAAGRGLQLLFYSVGIGQISSEVPQNLSASRPQDRQFILSSKKLLLSDSGFYLCALDSDYGYTFGSGTRLTVV.

The V gene is TRBV6-6, the J gene TRBJ2-7; 7 bases fit TRBD1. This CDR3 comprises 15 residues. Germline V gene sequence: CDR1 MNHNY, CDR2 SVGAGI (reference sequence). J lost 3 bases, V lost 6 bases, and 11 bases had no gene match. CDR3 in amino acids: CASSALRGQNYEQYF. The CDR3 DNA sequence: TGTGCCAGCAGCGCCCTCAGGGGACAGAACTACGAGCAGTACTTC.

CDR3 DNA sequence: TGTGCCAGCAGCGAGGCGGGACTAGCAATACACAATGAGCAGTTCTTC. As protein: CASSEAGLAIHNEQFF. The chain combines TRBV5-6 with TRBJ2-1; 9 nucleotides align to TRBD2. Germline V gives CDR1 SGHDT, CDR2 YYEEEE. V shed 4 bases and J 5 bases; nucleotides not matched to a gene: 10. This CDR3 has 16 amino acids.

The chain carries TRBV5-4 and TRBJ1-3; D is uncertain. The germline V and J ends were trimmed by 3 bases and 3 bases, with 10 bases remaining between them. The CDR3 is made up of 14 amino acids. Germline CDR1 reads SGHNT; CDR2 reads YYREEE (reference sequence). CDR3 amino acids: CASSSRPGGNTIYF. The CDR3 coding sequence is TGTGCCAGCAGCTCACGTCCGGGTGGAAACACCATATATTTT.

The rearrangement uses TRBV19 and TRBJ1-2, with TRBD1 matching 9 bases. The CDR3 is 13 amino acids. J lost 7 bases, V lost 10 bases, and 10 bases had no gene match. The germline gives CDR1 LNHDA, CDR2 SQIVND (reference sequence). The CDR3 coding sequence is TGTGCCACCAGGACAGGGGCGCGGAGTGGCTACACCTTC. Residues: CATRTGARSGYTF.

The V and J genes are TRBV30 and TRBJ1-2; no firm D call. With 3 bases removed from V and 4 bases from J, the gap between germline ends came to 24 bases. Germline lookup yields CDR1 GTSNPN and CDR2 SVGIG (reference sequence). This CDR3 has 17 residues. DNA of the CDR3: TGTGCCTGGAGCCCAACGTTGGTTAGAGTTCCCTCCTATGGCTACACCTTC. This codes for CAWSPTLVRVPSYGYTF.

This clone was detected once. The chain links TRBV27 to TRBJ2-1; TRBD2 matches at 12 bases. Germline assignment: CDR1 MNHEY and CDR2 SMNVEV (reference sequence). The CDR3 has 16 amino acids. The J segment lost 3 bases and the V segment lost 4 bases, leaving 4 bases of the junction unmatched. The CDR3 sequence is CASSSGTSGYYNEQFF. The DNA for the CDR3 is TGTGCCAGCAGTTCGGGGACTAGCGGGTACTACAATGAGCAGTTCTTC.

The V call is TRBV19, the J call TRBJ2-7; D might be TRBD1 (5 bases). Germline loops: CDR1 LNHDA, CDR2 SQIVND (reference sequence). The CDR3 loop spans 14 amino acids. Trimming stripped 3 bases from V and 0 bases from J, with 9 bases between. The CDR3 protein is CASSIQGGSYEQYF. For the CDR3, the DNA is TGTGCCAGTAGTATCCAGGGCGGCTCCTACGAGCAGTACTTC.

V usage is TRBV9 and J usage is TRBJ2-7; D could derive from TRBD1 or TRBD2 (5 bases each). Germline V gene data show CDR1 as SGDLS and CDR2 as YYNGEE. V was clipped by 2 bases and J by 3 bases, with 12 bases between them. The CDR3 spans 14 residues. CDR3 residues: CASSVSGTYYEQYF. The CDR3 DNA follows: TGTGCCAGCAGCGTTTCCGGGACGTACTACGAGCAGTACTTC.

This chain uses TRBV10-3 with TRBJ2-7; possible D gene TRBD2, 5 bases. V lost 7 bases and J 6 bases, leaving 22 bases between the germline ends. The germline V gene has CDR1 ENHRY and CDR2 SYGVKD. The CDR3 has 15 residues. Here the CDR3 reads CAIKPLGEARVEQYF. CDR3 nucleotide sequence: TGTGCCATCAAACCTCTTGGGGAAGCGCGGGTCGAGCAGTACTTC.

The chain carries TRBV6-5 and TRBJ1-2, with D unclear. Germline CDR1 reads MNHEY; CDR2 reads SVGAGI. The CDR3 spans 15 residues. Trimming stripped 4 bases from V and 4 bases from J, with 16 bases between. The DNA of the CDR3 is TGTGCCAGCAGTTCAACAATAGACGCCAGCTATGGCTACACCTTC. This encodes CASSSTIDASYGYTF.

In nucleotides, the CDR3 is TGCGCCAGCAGCCAAGATAAGCTTGGGCAGTTCTTC. Its protein is CASSQDKLGQFF. The V call is TRBV4-1, the J call TRBJ2-1; D gene uncertain. V was clipped by 0 bases and J by 12 bases, with 9 bases between them. Per the germline V gene, CDR1 is MGHRA and CDR2 is YSYEKL. CDR3 length: 12 residues.

In this sample, this clone turned up a few times. The chain has TRBV10-3 and TRBJ1-2; the D gene is possibly TRBD1 (5 bases). Deletions cut 3 bases from V and 7 bases from J, with 9 bases between. In germline, CDR1 is ENHRY, CDR2 SYGVKD. The CDR3 sequence is 12 residues long. The CDR3 loop reads CAISDQGGGYTF. The CDR3 bases are TGTGCCATCAGTGACCAGGGTGGTGGCTACACCTTC.

The chain joins TRBV1 to TRBJ2-7; whether TRBD1, the table's D call, matches the DNA was not checked. TRBV1 is a recognized pseudogene. The CDR3 consists of 12 residues. CDR3 nucleotide sequence: TGCACCAGCGAACAGGGAGTGAGAGAGCAGTACTTC. It codes for CTSEQGVREQYF.

The rearrangement uses TRBV6-1 and TRBJ1-1; D is unresolved. The V end was cut by 2 bases, the J end by 1 base, with 5 bases between. CDR1 is MNHNS and CDR2 is SASEGT in the germline V gene. CDR3 size: 13 residues. The CDR3 protein is CASSESRNTEAFF. Here the CDR3 DNA reads TGTGCCAGCAGTGAATCCAGGAACACTGAAGCTTTCTTT.

The chain joins TRBV5-4 to TRBJ2-1, with 11 nucleotides matching TRBD2. This CDR3 is built from 16 residues. J lost 6 bases, V lost 1 base, and 6 bases had no gene match. CDR1 is SGHNT and CDR2 is YYREEE in the germline V gene (reference sequence). The CDR3: CASSLMLAGGGNEQFF. Here the CDR3 DNA reads TGTGCCAGCAGCTTGATGCTAGCGGGGGGTGGCAATGAGCAGTTCTTC.

In this sample, this clone turned up a few times. This chain connects TRBV18 to TRBJ2-7; 9 nucleotides line up with TRBD1. Germline V gives CDR1 KGHSH, CDR2 LQKENI. V lost 8 bases, J lost 5 bases, and 7 bases stayed unmatched. The CDR3 sequence is 13 residues long. Written as DNA, the CDR3 is TGTGCCAGCCGGGACAGGGCTGAGGACGAGCAGTACTTC. As protein: CASRDRAEDEQYF.

This clone was observed once. The chain employs TRBV4-3 and TRBJ1-5, with 9 bases matching TRBD1. The V segment lost 1 base and the J segment 5 bases; nucleotides outside the gene matches: 9. The CDR3 runs 17 residues. Germline CDR1 LGHNA, CDR2 YSLEER. For the CDR3, the DNA is TGCGCCAGCAGCCAAGTCGGTGGGGACAGGGCTTATCAGCCCCAGCATTTT. This gives the protein CASSQVGGDRAYQPQHF.